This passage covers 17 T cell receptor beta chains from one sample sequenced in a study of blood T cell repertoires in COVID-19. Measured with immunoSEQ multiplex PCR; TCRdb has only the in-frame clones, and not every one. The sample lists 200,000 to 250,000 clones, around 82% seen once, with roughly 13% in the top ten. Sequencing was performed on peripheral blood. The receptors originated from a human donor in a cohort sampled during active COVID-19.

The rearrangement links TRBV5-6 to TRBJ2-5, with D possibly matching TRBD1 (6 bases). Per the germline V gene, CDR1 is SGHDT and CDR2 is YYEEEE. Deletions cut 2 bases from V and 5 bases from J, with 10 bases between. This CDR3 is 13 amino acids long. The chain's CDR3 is CASSFPGVETQYF. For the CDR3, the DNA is TGTGCCAGCAGCTTTCCAGGGGTGGAGACCCAGTACTTC.

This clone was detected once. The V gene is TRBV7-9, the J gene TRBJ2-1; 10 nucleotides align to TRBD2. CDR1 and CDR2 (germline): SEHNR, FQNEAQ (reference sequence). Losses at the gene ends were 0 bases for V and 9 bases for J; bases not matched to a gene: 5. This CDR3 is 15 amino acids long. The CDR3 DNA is TGTGCCAGCAGCTTAGCAATAGCGGGAGGCCCTGAGCAGTTCTTC. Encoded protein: CASSLAIAGGPEQFF.

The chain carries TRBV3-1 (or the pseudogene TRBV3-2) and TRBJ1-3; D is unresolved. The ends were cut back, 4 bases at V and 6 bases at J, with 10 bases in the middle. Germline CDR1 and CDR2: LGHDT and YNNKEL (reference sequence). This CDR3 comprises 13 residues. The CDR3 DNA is TGTGCCAGCAGCCTCCCCGAACTAAACACCATATATTTT. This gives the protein CASSLPELNTIYF.

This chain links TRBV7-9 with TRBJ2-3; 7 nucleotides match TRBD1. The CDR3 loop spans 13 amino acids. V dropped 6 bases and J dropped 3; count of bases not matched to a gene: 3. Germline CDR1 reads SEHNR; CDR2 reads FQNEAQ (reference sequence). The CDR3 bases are TGTGCCAGCAGGACAGGGTGGACAGATACGCAGTATTTT. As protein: CASRTGWTDTQYF.

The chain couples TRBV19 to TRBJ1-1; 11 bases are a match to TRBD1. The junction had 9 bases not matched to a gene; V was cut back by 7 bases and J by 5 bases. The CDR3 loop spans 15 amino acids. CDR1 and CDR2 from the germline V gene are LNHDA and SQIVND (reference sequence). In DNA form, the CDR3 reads TGTGCCAGTACCCCAAGGACAGGGGGCTGGACTGAAGCTTTCTTT. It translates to CASTPRTGGWTEAFF.

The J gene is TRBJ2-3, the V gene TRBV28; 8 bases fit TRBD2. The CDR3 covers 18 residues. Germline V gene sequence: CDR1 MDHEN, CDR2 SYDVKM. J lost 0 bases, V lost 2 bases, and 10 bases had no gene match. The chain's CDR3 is CASSLGRGVFPSTDTQYF. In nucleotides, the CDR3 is TGTGCCAGCAGTTTAGGGCGGGGGGTCTTCCCTAGCACAGATACGCAGTATTTT.

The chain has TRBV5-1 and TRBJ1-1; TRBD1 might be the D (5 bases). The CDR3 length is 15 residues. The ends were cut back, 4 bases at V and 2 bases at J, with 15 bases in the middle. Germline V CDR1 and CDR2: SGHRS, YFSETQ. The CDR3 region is CASSQGVLGNTEAFF. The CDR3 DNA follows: TGCGCCAGCAGCCAGGGTGTATTGGGTAACACTGAAGCTTTCTTT.

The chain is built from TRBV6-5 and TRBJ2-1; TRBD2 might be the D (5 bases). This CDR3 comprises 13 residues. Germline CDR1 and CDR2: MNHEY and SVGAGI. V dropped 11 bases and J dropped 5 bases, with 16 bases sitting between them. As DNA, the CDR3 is TGTGCCTCTTCCCAGCGGTCCGACAATGAGCAGTTCTTC. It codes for CASSQRSDNEQFF.

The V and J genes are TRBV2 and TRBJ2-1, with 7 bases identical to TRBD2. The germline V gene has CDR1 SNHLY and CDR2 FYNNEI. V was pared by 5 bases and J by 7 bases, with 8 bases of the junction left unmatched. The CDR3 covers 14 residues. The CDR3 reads CASSLAGGENEQFF. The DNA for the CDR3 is TGTGCCAGCAGTTTAGCGGGCGGAGAGAATGAGCAGTTCTTC.

The CDR3 DNA sequence: TGCAGCGTTGATCGTGGGGAGGACGAGCAGTACTTC. This sequence encodes CSVDRGEDEQYF. The gene calls are TRBV29-1 and TRBJ2-7; D possibly corresponds to TRBD2 (6 bases). This CDR3 is 12 amino acids long. Looked up from germline, CDR1 is SQVTM and CDR2 is ANQGSEA. Trimming pared 3 bases from V and 5 bases from J, leaving 11 bases between.

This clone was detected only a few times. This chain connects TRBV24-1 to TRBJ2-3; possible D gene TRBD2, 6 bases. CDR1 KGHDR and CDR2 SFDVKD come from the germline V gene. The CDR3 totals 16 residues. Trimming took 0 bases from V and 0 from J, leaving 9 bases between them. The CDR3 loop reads CATSDLSGTSTDTQYF. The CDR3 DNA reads TGTGCCACCAGTGATTTGTCCGGGACTAGCACAGATACGCAGTATTTT.

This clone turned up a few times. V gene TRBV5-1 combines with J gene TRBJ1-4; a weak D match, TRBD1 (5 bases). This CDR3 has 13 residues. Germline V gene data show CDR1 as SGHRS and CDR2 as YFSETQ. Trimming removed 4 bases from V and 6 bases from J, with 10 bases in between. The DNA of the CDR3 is TGCGCCAGCAGCCGCGGAGGGGATGAAAAACTGTTTTTT. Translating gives CASSRGGDEKLFF.

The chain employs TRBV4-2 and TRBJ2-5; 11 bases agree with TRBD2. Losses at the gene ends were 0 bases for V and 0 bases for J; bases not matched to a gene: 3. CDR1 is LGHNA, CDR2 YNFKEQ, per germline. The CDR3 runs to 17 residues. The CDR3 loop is CASSQEPSGRNQETQYF. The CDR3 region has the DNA TGTGCCAGCAGCCAAGAGCCTAGCGGGAGGAACCAAGAGACCCAGTACTTC.

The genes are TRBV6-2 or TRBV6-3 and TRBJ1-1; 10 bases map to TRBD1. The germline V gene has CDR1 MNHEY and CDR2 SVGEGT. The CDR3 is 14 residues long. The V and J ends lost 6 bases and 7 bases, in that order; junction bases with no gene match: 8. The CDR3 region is CASSNSGQGLEAFF. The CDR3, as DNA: TGTGCCAGCAGCAATTCGGGACAGGGGCTTGAAGCTTTCTTT.

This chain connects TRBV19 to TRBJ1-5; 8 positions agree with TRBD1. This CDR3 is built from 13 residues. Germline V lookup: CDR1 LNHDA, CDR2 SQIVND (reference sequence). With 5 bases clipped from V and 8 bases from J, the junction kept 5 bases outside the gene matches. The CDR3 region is CASSYQGAKPQHF. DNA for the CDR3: TGTGCCAGTAGTTACCAGGGGGCGAAGCCCCAGCATTTT.

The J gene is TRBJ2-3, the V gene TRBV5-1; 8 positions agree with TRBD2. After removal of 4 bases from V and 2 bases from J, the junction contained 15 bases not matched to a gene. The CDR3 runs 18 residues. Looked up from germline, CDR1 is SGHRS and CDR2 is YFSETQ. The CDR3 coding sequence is TGCGCCAGCAGCCTTCACCCCGTTCGGACTAGCCCCACAGATACGCAGTATTTT. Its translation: CASSLHPVRTSPTDTQYF.

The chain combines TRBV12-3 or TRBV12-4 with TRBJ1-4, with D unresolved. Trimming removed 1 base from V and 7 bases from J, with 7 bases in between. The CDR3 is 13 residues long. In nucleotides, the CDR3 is TGTGCCAGCAGTTTAGTCGCGGGTGAAAAACTGTTTTTT. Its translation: CASSLVAGEKLFF.